One and the same sample provided the 5 T cell receptor beta chains below, sequenced in a study of PD-1 blockade in classical Hodgkin lymphoma. Repertoires were generated with immunoSEQ multiplex PCR, while TCRdb's copy carries only in-frame clones and drops some. Altogether around 20,000 clones are present, about 80% being singletons, with the ten largest covering approximately 1.3%. Time point noted: newly diagnosed, previously untreated cHL patient sample. Thawed PBMCs underwent magnetic negative selection to yield purified CD4+ T cells. Sequences were obtained from CD4+ T cells from blood. Source of these receptors: a human donor with classical Hodgkin lymphoma.

The table lists this clone with a few counts. This rearrangement joins TRBV28 to TRBJ1-1; D not certain. The germline V and J ends were trimmed by 6 bases and 8 bases, with 16 bases remaining between them. CDR1 and CDR2 from the germline V gene are MDHEN and SYDVKM. This CDR3 has 13 amino acids. CDR3: CASSLLGPQEAFF. CDR3 DNA sequence: TGTGCCAGCAGCCTCCTAGGGCCTCAGGAAGCTTTCTTT. The full variable domain, its missing parts supplied by reference TRBV28 and TRBJ1-1, is DVKVTQSSRYLVKRTGEKVFLECVQDMDHENMFWYRQDPGLGLRLIYFSYDVKMKEKGDIPEGYSVSREKKERFSLILESASTNQTSMYLCASSLLGPQEAFFGQGTRLTVV.

V and J are TRBV23-1 and TRBJ1-5; 7 bases align to TRBD1. TRBV23-1 is an open reading frame whose function is uncertain. V shed 7 bases, J shed 3 bases, and the junction held 12 bases outside the gene matches. This CDR3 has 16 amino acids. CDR3 sequence: CASTPGGKSINQPQHF. The CDR3 nucleotides are TGCGCCAGCACCCCAGGGGGTAAAAGCATCAATCAGCCCCAGCATTTT.

Concerning this clone itself: Different DNA sequences within this sample yield the same CDR3. The chain combines TRBV25-1 with TRBJ1-5; D is undetermined. The CDR3 extends over 14 amino acids. The V end lost 1 base, the J end lost 3 bases, and 7 bases lay between the germline ends. Per germline, CDR1 MGHDK and CDR2 SYGVNS. The chain's CDR3 is CASSESGTNQPQHF. The CDR3 DNA sequence: TGTGCCAGCAGTGAATCGGGAACCAATCAGCCCCAGCATTTT.

The chain recombines TRBV28 with TRBJ2-1; D possibly matches TRBD1 or TRBD2 (5 bases each). V dropped 8 bases and J dropped 8 bases, with 7 bases sitting between them. Germline V gene sequence: CDR1 MDHEN, CDR2 SYDVKM. The CDR3 loop spans 10 amino acids. CDR3 nucleotide sequence: TGTGCCAGCGGGGACGATGAGCAGTTCTTC. It encodes CASGDDEQFF.

The J gene is TRBJ2-1, the V gene TRBV6-6; 7 bases match TRBD2. Per the germline V gene, CDR1 is MNHNY and CDR2 is SVGAGI (reference sequence). V lost 5 bases and J lost 8; bases outside the gene matches: 6. This CDR3 comprises 13 residues. CDR3 nucleotide sequence: TGTGCCAGCAGTCCGCCGGGGGGTCATGAGCAGTTCTTC. Residues: CASSPPGGHEQFF.